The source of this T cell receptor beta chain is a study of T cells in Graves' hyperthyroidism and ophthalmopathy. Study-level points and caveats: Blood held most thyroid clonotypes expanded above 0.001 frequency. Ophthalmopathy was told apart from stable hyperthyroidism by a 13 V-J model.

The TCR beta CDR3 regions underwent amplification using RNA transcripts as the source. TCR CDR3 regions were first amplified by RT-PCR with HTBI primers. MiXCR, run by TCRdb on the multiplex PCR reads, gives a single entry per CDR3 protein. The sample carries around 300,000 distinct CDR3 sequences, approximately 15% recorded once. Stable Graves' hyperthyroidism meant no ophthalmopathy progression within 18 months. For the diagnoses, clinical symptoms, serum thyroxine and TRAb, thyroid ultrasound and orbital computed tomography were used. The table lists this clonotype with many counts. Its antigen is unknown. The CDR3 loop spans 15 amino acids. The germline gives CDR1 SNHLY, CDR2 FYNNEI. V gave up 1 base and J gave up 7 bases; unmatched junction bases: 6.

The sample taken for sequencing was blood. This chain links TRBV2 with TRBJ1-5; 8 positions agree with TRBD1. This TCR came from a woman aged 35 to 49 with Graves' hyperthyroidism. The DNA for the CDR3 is TGTGCCAGCAGTGAAGAGACAGGGGATGCGCAGCCCCAGCATTTT. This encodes CASSEETGDAQPQHF.